What follows are 22 T cell receptor beta chains derived from one specimen sequenced in a study of identical twins. TCRdb independently ran MiXCR on the 5' RACE reads; one entry per CDR3 protein. Here the sample spans 250,000 or so distinct CDR3 sequences, around 8.3% being singletons. This sample was also put to use in a study of yellow fever vaccine responses in identical twins.

The sample consisted of CD8+ T cells sorted from blood. Every receptor here comes from a woman under 30 in good health.

This clonotype was seen a handful of times. The V gene is TRBV14, the J gene TRBJ2-7; D is unresolved. This CDR3 is built from 15 residues. The V gene lost 5 bases and the J gene lost 0 bases, with 14 bases spanning the gap. The germline gives CDR1 SGHDN, CDR2 FVKESK. This chain's CDR3 is CASSSPFTGSYEQYF. CDR3 nucleotide sequence: TGTGCCAGCAGCTCTCCTTTTACCGGCTCCTACGAGCAGTACTTC. The whole variable domain, remainder taken from reference TRBV14 and TRBJ2-7, is EAGVTQFPSHSVIEKGQTVTLRCDPISGHDNLYWYRRVMGKEIKFLLHFVKESKQDESGMPNNRFLAERTGGTYSTLKVQPAELEDSGVYFCASSSPFTGSYEQYFGPGTRLTVT.

This clonotype was observed many times. This chain uses TRBV20-1 with TRBJ2-7, with TRBD2 matching 9 bases. The CDR3 totals 13 residues. Germline V gives CDR1 DFQATT, CDR2 SNEGSKA (reference sequence). V trimming: 6 bases; J trimming: 7 bases; junction bases outside the gene matches: 10. CDR3 nucleotides: TGCAGTGCCGCGGGAGGGGAGTGGCGGGAGCAGTACTTC. Its protein is CSAAGGEWREQYF.

The chain recombines TRBV20-1 with TRBJ2-3, with 8 bases matching TRBD1. V shed 5 bases, J shed 5 bases, and the junction held 9 bases outside the gene matches. CDR3 length: 14 amino acids. Germline V CDR1 and CDR2: DFQATT, SNEGSKA (reference sequence). The CDR3 spells CSAELTGDGDTQYF. Written as DNA, the CDR3 is TGCAGTGCTGAACTGACAGGGGATGGAGATACGCAGTATTTT.

The rearrangement links TRBV4-3 to TRBJ2-7; D gene unclear. This CDR3 comprises 15 residues. Germline loops: CDR1 LGHNA, CDR2 YSLEER. V was shortened by 0 bases and J by 4 bases, with 13 bases between the two germline ends. The CDR3 spells CASSQDVAGLYEQYF. The CDR3 DNA reads as TGCGCCAGCAGCCAAGATGTGGCAGGTCTGTACGAGCAGTACTTC.

Here the CDR3 reads CSALLSGAVYNEQFF. The CDR3 DNA sequence: TGCAGTGCTCTCCTTAGCGGGGCCGTTTACAATGAGCAGTTCTTC. The chain carries TRBV20-1 and TRBJ2-1; 8 nucleotides match TRBD2. CDR1 and CDR2 (germline): DFQATT, SNEGSKA (reference sequence). CDR3 size: 15 residues. Trimming took 5 bases from V and 4 from J; bases not matched to a gene: 10.

The table lists this clonotype with a few counts. The gene calls are TRBV11-1 and TRBJ1-5; D not resolved. The CDR3 consists of 19 residues. Trimming shortened V by 5 bases and J by 8 bases, and 31 bases separated the two germline ends. Germline lookup yields CDR1 SGHAT and CDR2 FQDESV (reference sequence). The CDR3, as DNA: TGTGCCAGCAGCCGAATCCTCGGACCTACCTCTGGATTGTTGGAGCCCCAGCATTTT. Its protein is CASSRILGPTSGLLEPQHF.

This clonotype has just a few counts. This chain links TRBV24-1 with TRBJ2-5; possibly TRBD2 for D (7 bases). The CDR3 extends over 13 amino acids. Trimming took 7 bases from V and 4 from J, leaving 12 bases between them. CDR1 is KGHDR, CDR2 SFDVKD, per germline. The CDR3 region is CATSKRGGETQYF. Here the CDR3 DNA reads TGTGCCACCAGCAAGAGGGGGGGAGAGACCCAGTACTTC.

The V gene is TRBV2, the J gene TRBJ1-4; no reliable D call. This CDR3 comprises 13 residues. Trimming cost V 1 base and J 1 base, with 1 base left between them. CDR1 is SNHLY, CDR2 FYNNEI, per germline. The CDR3 DNA follows: TGTGCCAGCAGTGAAGGAACTAATGAAAAACTGTTTTTT. Translated, it gives CASSEGTNEKLFF.

V is TRBV10-1 and J is TRBJ2-1; a weak D match, TRBD2 (5 bases). Trimming pared 0 bases from V and 7 bases from J, leaving 19 bases between. The CDR3 is 17 residues long. CDR1 and CDR2 from the germline V gene are WNHNN and SYGVQD (reference sequence). The CDR3 loop is CASSESTWALEGNEQFF. CDR3 sequence (DNA): TGCGCCAGCAGTGAGTCGACGTGGGCCTTAGAGGGAAATGAGCAGTTCTTC.

This clonotype was seen ten or more times. The V gene is TRBV4-1, the J gene TRBJ2-4, with D possibly matching TRBD2 (5 bases). Germline CDR1 MGHRA, CDR2 YSYEKL. This CDR3 region has 14 residues. Trimming removed 1 base from V and 8 bases from J, with 12 bases in between. The CDR3, as DNA: TGCGCCAGCAGCCAAGTCGGGGTTTCGGACATTCAGTACTTC. Translating it yields CASSQVGVSDIQYF.

This clonotype was seen a few times. CDR3 bases: TGTGCCAGCAGAAAACAGGGGGCGGAAGATACGCAGTATTTT. It encodes CASRKQGAEDTQYF. This chain connects TRBV7-6 to TRBJ2-3; 9 positions match TRBD1. Germline V CDR1 and CDR2: SGHVS, FNYEAQ. The V and J ends lost 6 bases and 5 bases, in that order; junction bases with no gene match: 6. The CDR3 totals 14 residues.

Many counts were recorded for this clonotype. The chain joins TRBV27 to TRBJ2-1, with D perhaps given as TRBD1 or TRBD2 (5 bases each). V lost 5 bases to trimming and J lost 10 bases, with 12 bases between them. The CDR3 has 12 residues. Germline CDR1 MNHEY, CDR2 SMNVEV (reference sequence). In nucleotides, the CDR3 is TGTGCCAGCAGTATACCGGGACCAGAGCAGTTCTTC. Protein sequence: CASSIPGPEQFF.

This clonotype showed up many times. The chain joins TRBV4-1 to TRBJ2-1, with D possibly matching TRBD2 (5 bases). The V gene's germline CDR1 is MGHRA and CDR2 YSYEKL. Between the trimmed V and J ends, which lost 0 bases and 5 bases, there was a span of 11 bases. The CDR3 is made up of 15 amino acids. CDR3 region: CASSQDAGLNNEQFF. CDR3 bases: TGCGCCAGCAGCCAAGATGCGGGCCTAAACAATGAGCAGTTCTTC.

The CDR3 loop is CASSPYITGDYEQYF. The DNA for the CDR3 is TGTGCCAGCAGCCCCTATATAACGGGGGACTACGAGCAGTACTTC. This rearrangement joins TRBV7-6 to TRBJ2-7; D is perhaps TRBD2 (6 bases). Germline values: CDR1 SGHVS, CDR2 FNYEAQ. V lost 5 bases, J lost 3 bases, and 17 bases lay in between. This CDR3 region has 15 residues.

This clonotype was observed a few times. The chain couples TRBV11-1 to TRBJ1-1, with D maybe TRBD1 (5 bases). The CDR3 spans 14 residues. Germline values: CDR1 SGHAT, CDR2 FQDESV (reference sequence). V was trimmed by 3 bases and J by 6 bases, leaving 14 bases between them. CDR3 amino acids: CASSFDVGGPEAFF. The CDR3 bases are TGTGCCAGCAGCTTTGACGTCGGGGGACCTGAAGCTTTCTTT.

In this sample, this clonotype turned up many times. The rearrangement links TRBV12-3 or TRBV12-4 to TRBJ2-1, with TRBD1 matching over 7 bases. Trimming cost V 6 bases and J 13 bases; bases outside gene matches: 6. This CDR3 spans 11 amino acids. CDR3: CASSQGQVQFF. The CDR3 DNA is TGTGCCAGCAGCCAAGGACAGGTACAGTTCTTC.

This sequence joins TRBV4-3 and TRBJ2-2, with D perhaps matching TRBD1 or TRBD2 (6 bases each). This CDR3 contains 17 residues. The germline CDR1 and CDR2 sequences are LGHNA and YSLEER. Trimming shortened V by 0 bases and J by 4 bases, and 15 bases separated the two germline ends. The CDR3 DNA follows: TGCGCCAGCAGCCAAGAGCTCGGGGGCGCGGGCACCGGGGAGCTGTTTTTT. Encoded protein: CASSQELGGAGTGELFF.

This clonotype has a handful of counts. V and J are TRBV6-1 and TRBJ1-2, with TRBD1 as a possible D gene (6 bases). The V end was cut by 6 bases, the J end by 4 bases, with 12 bases between. Germline V gives CDR1 MNHNS, CDR2 SASEGT. CDR3 length: 13 amino acids. The CDR3 reads CASSSTGTYGYTF. As DNA, the CDR3 is TGTGCCAGCAGCTCTACAGGGACCTATGGCTACACCTTC.

This chain links TRBV9 with TRBJ2-4, with 7 bases matching TRBD1. CDR3 length equals 16 residues. Trimming cost V 3 bases and J 4 bases; bases outside gene matches: 10. Germline values: CDR1 SGDLS, CDR2 YYNGEE. The CDR3 nucleotides are TGTGCCAGCAGCGGGTTACGACAGGGAACAAAAAACATTCAGTACTTC. It specifies CASSGLRQGTKNIQYF.

This clonotype has just a few counts. The chain links TRBV5-1 to TRBJ2-3; 8 bases fit TRBD1. Germline V gene lookup returns CDR1 SGHRS and CDR2 YFSETQ. The CDR3 is 16 residues long. Unmatched junction bases numbered 11, after V lost 2 bases and J lost 6 bases. The CDR3 loop reads CASSLQGVHLADTQYF. The CDR3 DNA sequence: TGCGCCAGCAGCTTACAGGGGGTCCATCTGGCGGATACGCAGTATTTT.

V gene TRBV27 combines with J gene TRBJ2-1; 8 bases are shared with TRBD2. This CDR3 contains 17 residues. Per the germline V gene, CDR1 is MNHEY and CDR2 is SMNVEV (reference sequence). The V and J ends lost 5 bases and 1 base, in that order; junction bases with no gene match: 10. The CDR3 bases are TGTGCCAGCAGTCTCAACCCGAGACTAGCGTCCTACAATGAGCAGTTCTTC. Protein product: CASSLNPRLASYNEQFF.

The rearrangement uses TRBV5-5 and TRBJ2-7; TRBD2 agrees at 12 bases. After removal of 4 bases from V and 3 bases from J, the junction contained 5 bases not matched to a gene. This CDR3 has 15 residues. Germline V gene lookup returns CDR1 SGHKS and CDR2 YYEKEE (reference sequence). CDR3 in amino acids: CASSVSSGGVYEQYF. The CDR3 DNA follows: TGTGCCAGCAGCGTTTCTAGCGGGGGGGTCTACGAGCAGTACTTC.